The 27 T cell receptor beta chains given below trace back to one sample, sequenced in a study of low-dose radiotherapy and immunotherapy resistance in tumors. With TRAV- and TRBV-specific primers, first-strand cDNA was made, covering the alpha and beta chains. Both a constant-region primer and a V-primer adapter served to amplify TCRs across 20 PCR cycles. TCRdb re-called the reads with MiXCR, one entry per CDR3 protein. The repertoire holds almost 40,000 distinct CDR3 sequences, with 25% to 40% as singletons. The sample's time point: before trial treatment. The sequenced sample was PBMCs, obtained before treatment. All receptors derive from a male donor with gallbladder cancer.

This clonotype was seen repeatedly, ten times or more. This rearrangement joins TRBV5-1 to TRBJ1-1; no clear D. With 2 bases removed from V and 6 bases from J, the gap between germline ends came to 11 bases. Per the germline V gene, CDR1 is SGHRS and CDR2 is YFSETQ. The CDR3 is 13 amino acids. The CDR3 DNA sequence: TGCGCCAGCAGCTTAACAGCCGGATCTGAAGCTTTCTTT. Amino acid sequence: CASSLTAGSEAFF.

Relative to its sample, this clonotype is medium-sized. The V and J genes are TRBV6-2 or TRBV6-3 and TRBJ1-2, with TRBD1 identical over 12 bases. The CDR3 loop spans 14 amino acids. The germline V gene encodes CDR1 MNHEY and CDR2 SVGEGT. V dropped 7 bases and J dropped 8; count of bases not matched to a gene: 8. The CDR3 coding sequence is TGTGCCAGCAACAAGGGACAGGGGGCTGGAGGCTACACCTTC. Translated, it gives CASNKGQGAGGYTF.

Only one count was recorded for this clonotype. The gene calls are TRBV5-4 and TRBJ2-1, with 10 bases lining up with TRBD2. The CDR3 has 18 amino acids. The V gene's germline CDR1 is SGHNT and CDR2 YYREEE (reference sequence). V shed 0 bases and J 0 bases; nucleotides not matched to a gene: 6. DNA for the CDR3: TGTGCCAGCAGCTTGGCCGGCGGACTAGCGGTCTCCTACAATGAGCAGTTCTTC. Translated: CASSLAGGLAVSYNEQFF.

In this sample, this clonotype turned up many times. The gene calls are TRBV27 and TRBJ1-4; no firm D call. Looked up from germline, CDR1 is MNHEY and CDR2 is SMNVEV (reference sequence). V was clipped by 2 bases and J by 10 bases, with 14 bases between them. The CDR3 extends over 14 amino acids. CDR3 bases: TGTGCCAGCAGTTTAGGCGGCTCAGGCGGAAAACTGTTTTTT. Its translation is CASSLGGSGGKLFF.

This clonotype was recorded many times. This sequence joins TRBV20-1 and TRBJ2-1; D remains ambiguous. V was cut by 2 bases and J by 8 bases, with 16 bases left in between. The CDR3 loop spans 14 amino acids. Germline lookup yields CDR1 DFQATT and CDR2 SNEGSKA (reference sequence). The CDR3 spells CSARPLPRLDEQFF. Here the CDR3 DNA reads TGCAGTGCTAGACCACTCCCCCGCCTCGATGAGCAGTTCTTC.

This clonotype has ten or more counts. This chain links TRBV19 with TRBJ2-3, with 7 bases matching TRBD2. CDR1 LNHDA and CDR2 SQIVND come from the germline V gene (reference sequence). The CDR3 is made up of 12 amino acids. V shed 7 bases and J 7 bases; nucleotides not matched to a gene: 5. The CDR3 reads CASKRDGYTQYF. CDR3 bases: TGTGCCAGTAAGCGGGATGGGTATACGCAGTATTTT.

The chain uses TRBV29-1 and TRBJ2-3; D is uncertain. This CDR3 has 13 residues. V gave up 7 bases and J gave up 1 base, with 12 bases separating them. The germline V gene has CDR1 SQVTM and CDR2 ANQGSEA. The CDR3 DNA sequence: TGCAGCGGGAGCACCCGGGGCACAGATACGCAGTATTTT. Amino acid sequence: CSGSTRGTDTQYF.

This clonotype was found many times. The chain has TRBV5-1 and TRBJ2-1; 13 positions match TRBD2. CDR1 and CDR2 from the germline V gene are SGHRS and YFSETQ. CDR3 length: 16 residues. The junction had 6 bases not matched to a gene; V was cut back by 3 bases and J by 6 bases. DNA for the CDR3: TGCGCCAGCAGCTATACTAGCGGGAGGGCAGTCAATGAGCAGTTCTTC. Protein sequence: CASSYTSGRAVNEQFF.

For the CDR3, the DNA is TGTGCCAGCAGCATCCGACTTGGTGGCCCCTACGAGCAGTACTTC. Its translation: CASSIRLGGPYEQYF. V usage is TRBV11-2 and J usage is TRBJ2-7; D is unclear. This CDR3 contains 15 residues. Per the germline V gene, CDR1 is SGHAT and CDR2 is FQNNGV. The V end lost 5 bases, the J end lost 2 bases, and 16 bases lay between the germline ends.

This clonotype has at least ten counts. The chain employs TRBV10-2 and TRBJ2-3; D perhaps matches TRBD2 (7 bases). Trimming removed 5 bases from V and 5 bases from J, with 11 bases in between. The CDR3 sequence is 13 residues long. Germline CDR1 reads WSHSY; CDR2 reads SAAADI. The CDR3 region has the DNA TGCGCCAGCAGTACGGGGGGCGGAGATACGCAGTATTTT. Protein: CASSTGGGDTQYF.

The rearrangement joins TRBV7-3 to TRBJ2-5; 8 bases are shared with TRBD1. V dropped 2 bases and J dropped 5; count of bases not matched to a gene: 7. CDR3 length equals 15 residues. Germline lookup yields CDR1 SGHTA and CDR2 FQGTGA. CDR3 in DNA: TGTGCCAGCAGCTTAGGCGGACAGGGAGACGAGACCCAGTACTTC. Its translation: CASSLGGQGDETQYF. The full variable domain, rest sourced from reference TRBV7-3 and TRBJ2-5, is GAGVSQTPSNKVTEKGKYVELRCDPISGHTALYWYRQSLGQGPEFLIYFQGTGAADDSGLPNDRFFAVRPEGSVSTLKIQRTERGDSAVYLCASSLGGQGDETQYFGPGTRLLVL.

This clonotype was detected ten times or more. The chain employs TRBV28 and TRBJ2-7; TRBD2 might be the D (6 bases). The CDR3 sequence is 15 residues long. Between the trimmed V and J ends, which lost 4 bases and 3 bases, there was a span of 16 bases. Looked up from germline, CDR1 is MDHEN and CDR2 is SYDVKM. CDR3 sequence reads: CASSSSGLNHYEQYF. The CDR3 nucleotides read TGTGCCAGCAGTTCCTCGGGACTTAACCACTACGAGCAGTACTTC.

This clonotype was counted many times. The chain carries TRBV4-1 and TRBJ1-1; D not resolved. Germline assignment: CDR1 MGHRA and CDR2 YSYEKL. This CDR3 contains 15 residues. V dropped 1 base and J dropped 6 bases, with 15 bases sitting between them. As DNA, the CDR3 is TGCGCCAGCAGCCAAGCCCACGGCCGCGAGGCTGAAGCTTTCTTT. This codes for CASSQAHGREAEAFF.

The CDR3, as DNA: TGTGCCAGCAGCAATGGGGGGGTCACTAATGAAAAACTGTTTTTT. Translating it yields CASSNGGVTNEKLFF. V usage is TRBV26 and J usage is TRBJ1-4; no check of the table's D call, TRBD1, against the DNA was made. TRBV26 is noted as a pseudogene. The CDR3 covers 15 residues.

This clonotype was found many times. The V call is TRBV30, the J call TRBJ2-7; 11 bases align to TRBD1. The V gene's germline CDR1 is GTSNPN and CDR2 SVGIG (reference sequence). The CDR3 length is 14 residues. V lost 0 bases, J lost 3 bases, and 1 base stayed unmatched. The CDR3 reads CAWSVGTGGYEQYF. CDR3 DNA: TGTGCCTGGAGTGTAGGGACAGGGGGCTACGAGCAGTACTTC.

The CDR3 DNA follows: TGTGCCAGCAGTGAAAGGACGGACGGGGAGCTGTTTTTT. Translation: CASSERTDGELFF. This chain connects TRBV6-2 or TRBV6-3 to TRBJ2-2; no firm D call. V was shortened by 5 bases and J by 7 bases, with 11 bases between the two germline ends. Germline assignment: CDR1 MNHEY and CDR2 SVGEGT. The CDR3 has 13 amino acids.

Comments on this clonotype: This is likely an artifact of a read error, given a far larger clone one base away. Here the CDR3 DNA reads TGTGCCAGCAGCCCGGGACAGGGGACAGCGATGGGTGAGCAGTTCTTC. Protein product: CASSPGQGTAMGEQFF. V gene TRBV11-3 combines with J gene TRBJ2-1; 10 bases agree with TRBD1. The CDR3 contains 16 residues. The V and J ends lost 5 bases and 9 bases, in that order; junction bases with no gene match: 13. The germline CDR1 and CDR2 sequences are SGHNT and YENEEA.

The chain links TRBV27 to TRBJ2-5, with D perhaps TRBD2 (6 bases). Germline V gene sequence: CDR1 MNHEY, CDR2 SMNVEV (reference sequence). This CDR3 has 16 residues. The V and J ends lost 5 bases and 5 bases respectively, with 21 bases between them. CDR3 DNA: TGTGCCAGCAGTCCCACCTCGCCGGGGGTAGTTGAGACCCAGTACTTC. It is translated as CASSPTSPGVVETQYF.

This clonotype turned up a few times. One junction end disagrees with the germline gene, perhaps due to a read error. The rearrangement links TRBV10-2 to TRBJ1-2; D gene unclear. Germline V gene data show CDR1 as WSHSY and CDR2 as SAAADI. This CDR3 spans 12 amino acids. The CDR3 sequence: CAISAHVGGYTF. As DNA, the CDR3 is TGTGCCATCAGTGCCCATGTAGGTGGCTACACCTTC.

The sample holds many counts of this clonotype. The chain combines TRBV28 with TRBJ2-7; 14 nucleotides align to TRBD2. In germline, CDR1 is MDHEN, CDR2 SYDVKM. The junction had 5 bases not matched to a gene; V was cut back by 4 bases and J by 6 bases. This CDR3 has 15 residues. In DNA, the CDR3 is TGTGCCAGCAGTTCGGGGACTAGCGGGAGCGGCGAGCAGTACTTC. Its translation is CASSSGTSGSGEQYF.

By proportion, this clonotype is medium-sized. This chain uses TRBV28 with TRBJ2-7, with D possibly being TRBD1 or TRBD2 (6 bases each). This CDR3 contains 14 residues. The germline V and J ends were trimmed by 2 bases and 4 bases, with 12 bases remaining between them. The germline gives CDR1 MDHEN, CDR2 SYDVKM. This CDR3 is CASSLVEGVYEQYF. CDR3 bases: TGTGCCAGCAGTTTAGTGGAGGGGGTATACGAGCAGTACTTC.

By proportion, this clonotype is medium-sized. The rearrangement uses TRBV6-2 or TRBV6-3 and TRBJ2-7, with a possible D match to TRBD1 (6 bases). The CDR3 totals 15 residues. The V gene lost 5 bases and the J gene lost 5 bases, with 19 bases spanning the gap. Germline CDR1 is MNHEY and CDR2 is SVGEGT. This CDR3 is CASSDKSTGRNEQYF. CDR3 sequence (DNA): TGTGCCAGCAGTGATAAGTCCACAGGGCGCAACGAGCAGTACTTC.

This clonotype is categorized as medium-sized. V and J are TRBV7-8 and TRBJ1-3, with D perhaps matching TRBD1 (5 bases). Looked up from germline, CDR1 is SGHVS and CDR2 is FQNEAQ. CDR3 length: 14 residues. V lost 2 bases to trimming and J lost 4 bases, with 9 bases between them. The CDR3 here is CASSLLGTGNTIYF. As DNA, the CDR3 is TGTGCCAGCAGCTTACTGGGGACCGGAAACACCATATATTTT.

The V and J genes are TRBV30 and TRBJ2-3; 12 positions match TRBD2. The CDR3 loop spans 14 amino acids. The ends lost 8 bases at V and 5 bases at J; junction bases unmatched: 8. Looked up from germline, CDR1 is GTSNPN and CDR2 is SVGIG (reference sequence). CDR3 sequence reads: CARDKGLAGDTQYF. The CDR3 nucleotides read TGTGCCAGGGACAAGGGACTAGCGGGAGATACGCAGTATTTT.

On this clonotype itself: A far bigger clonotype differs at one base, so this is likely a read error. V and J are TRBV7-6 and TRBJ2-3; no clear D. Trimming removed 6 bases at V and 5 bases at J, with 9 bases between. Germline-derived CDR1 and CDR2 are SGHVS and FNYEAQ. The CDR3 has 12 amino acids. CDR3 sequence reads: CASRQVKDTQYF. As DNA, the CDR3 is TGTGCCAGCAGACAAGTCAAAGATACGCAGTATTTT.

In this sample, this clonotype is medium-sized (0.01 to 0.1%). This chain uses TRBV5-1 with TRBJ2-1; D perhaps matches TRBD2 (7 bases). The V gene's germline CDR1 is SGHRS and CDR2 YFSETQ. This CDR3 has 16 residues. Trimming removed 4 bases from V and 7 bases from J, with 21 bases in between. The chain's CDR3 is CASSPATTGGRNEQFF. DNA for the CDR3: TGCGCCAGCAGCCCCGCGACCACGGGGGGCAGGAATGAGCAGTTCTTC.

This chain's CDR3 is CASSQLAPTRYEQYF. For the CDR3, the DNA is TGTGCCAGCAGTCAACTAGCGCCCACTAGGTACGAGCAGTACTTC. This chain links TRBV28 with TRBJ2-7; TRBD2 agrees at 7 bases. The CDR3 has 15 amino acids. J lost 4 bases, V lost 5 bases, and 11 bases had no gene match. The V gene's germline CDR1 is MDHEN and CDR2 SYDVKM.